The clone carrying this T cell receptor beta chain was recorded a few times. BIOMED2 TRB-A/B primer pools were used in multiplex TRB PCR. In TCRdb, the multiplex PCR reads were re-called with MiXCR into one record per CDR3 protein. The sample carries some 15,000 distinct CDR3 sequences, over 25% recorded once. This sample stems from a study of T and B cells in COVID-19 patients. Whole-study context: Peripheral blood came from COVID-19 patients with active infection or after recovery.

This CDR3 has 13 amino acids. Trimming pared 5 bases from V and 4 bases from J, leaving 9 bases between. Each TRB amplification used roughly 220-550 ng of genomic DNA from blood. The sequenced sample was blood. The chain uses TRBV12-3 or TRBV12-4 and TRBJ1-5, with a possible D match to TRBD1 (5 bases). The sequence was collected from a human donor who had recovered from COVID-19. The CDR3 loop reads CASSRGENQPQHF. The CDR3 bases are TGTGCCAGCAGTCGGGGGGAGAATCAGCCCCAGCATTTT.